A single sample is the source of the 11 T cell receptor beta chains below, sequenced in a study of T cell clonotyping in hematopoietic cell transplantation (dated by TCRdb to about 2021). To prepare the library, the immunoSEQ multiplex PCR assay was applied. TCRdb carries this immuneACCESS record with in-frame sequences only. Its versions omit some clonotypes, under half of them owing to an unresolved V gene in the studies checked, with the rest unexplained. The sample table holds approximately 30,000 clones, of which 82% were seen once. The ten most abundant clones make up approximately 1.8% of the sample. The time point label, read with the paper, signifies: recipient sample about 28 days before transplant, after cytoreduction. The specimen was peripheral blood mononuclear cells, collected before stem cell transplant. These receptors were taken from a man in his forties with acute myeloid leukemia. Some clones in this sample may be carry-over from other donors' samples.

The chain employs TRBV11-2 and TRBJ2-3, with unresolved D. V was trimmed by 5 bases and J by 5 bases, leaving 8 bases between them. Germline CDR1 reads SGHAT; CDR2 reads FQNNGV. The CDR3 runs 12 residues. The CDR3 DNA is TGTGCCAGCAGCCCCCGGTTAGATACGCAGTATTTT. As protein: CASSPRLDTQYF.

The V call is TRBV28, the J call TRBJ1-1; possible D gene TRBD1, 5 bases. The CDR3 has 14 amino acids. The germline V gene encodes CDR1 MDHEN and CDR2 SYDVKM. V was pared by 1 base and J by 5 bases, with 11 bases between. CDR3 nucleotide sequence: TGTGCCAGCAGTTTATTGACAGTTCAAACTGAAGCTTTCTTT. It is translated as CASSLLTVQTEAFF.

The rearrangement uses TRBV7-8 and TRBJ1-6; 8 nucleotides line up with TRBD1. J lost 7 bases, V lost 5 bases, and 4 bases had no gene match. The CDR3 consists of 14 residues. Germline V gives CDR1 SGHVS, CDR2 FQNEAQ. CDR3 nucleotides: TGTGCCAGCAGCGCCGACAGGGGAAATTCACCCCTCCACTTT. Translating it yields CASSADRGNSPLHF.

The CDR3 spells CASNPGTSENYEQYF. In DNA form, the CDR3 reads TGCGCCAGCAACCCCGGGACTAGCGAGAACTACGAGCAGTACTTC. V is TRBV10-1 and J is TRBJ2-7; 10 positions match TRBD2. Germline lookup yields CDR1 WNHNN and CDR2 SYGVQD (reference sequence). This CDR3 is built from 15 residues. V dropped 7 bases and J dropped 3; count of bases not matched to a gene: 9.

The CDR3: CASSLEAGSINTGELFF. The CDR3 DNA is TGCGCCAGCAGCTTGGAGGCGGGCAGCATTAACACCGGGGAGCTGTTTTTT. The rearrangement joins TRBV5-1 to TRBJ2-2, with TRBD2 as a possible D gene (5 bases). The CDR3 loop spans 17 amino acids. The V gene's germline CDR1 is SGHRS and CDR2 YFSETQ. V shed 0 bases and J shed 2 bases, with 14 bases lying between them.

V gene TRBV7-3 combines with J gene TRBJ2-1; D uncertain. The CDR3 consists of 13 residues. With 2 bases removed from V and 4 bases from J, the gap between germline ends came to 6 bases. In germline, CDR1 is SGHTA, CDR2 FQGTGA. This CDR3 is CASSLSAYNEQFF. The DNA for the CDR3 is TGTGCCAGCAGCTTATCAGCGTACAATGAGCAGTTCTTC.

The chain joins TRBV11-3 to TRBJ2-7; D unresolved. Trimming removed 5 bases from V and 4 bases from J, with 15 bases in between. Per the germline V gene, CDR1 is SGHNT and CDR2 is YENEEA. The CDR3 length is 14 residues. In nucleotides, the CDR3 is TGTGCCAGCAGCCCCGCTTTGGGCACGTACGAGCAGTACTTC. Translating it yields CASSPALGTYEQYF.

The count of this clone is one. The chain uses TRBV10-1 and TRBJ2-1; the match to TRBD2 covers 11 bases. Germline trimming cut 2 bases from V and 7 bases from J; bases unmatched to any gene: 4. Germline CDR1 WNHNN, CDR2 SYGVQD (reference sequence). There are 15 residues in the CDR3. DNA of the CDR3: TGCGCCAGCAGTGAGCGACTAGCGGGATTGAATGAGCAGTTCTTC. Translated: CASSERLAGLNEQFF.

The gene calls are TRBV7-2 and TRBJ2-1; no firm D call. The CDR3 contains 14 residues. V lost 5 bases and J 3 bases, leaving 11 bases between the germline ends. CDR1 and CDR2 from the germline V gene are SGHTA and FQGNSA. The CDR3 DNA sequence: TGTGCCAGCAGCCTTCGACCCGGCTACAATGAGCAGTTCTTC. Translated: CASSLRPGYNEQFF. The variable domain in full, with the rest retrieved from reference TRBV7-2 and TRBJ2-1, is GAGVSQSPSNKVTEKGKDVELRCDPISGHTALYWYRQSLGQGLEFLIYFQGNSAPDKSGLPSDRFSAERTGGSVSTLTIQRTQQEDSAVYLCASSLRPGYNEQFFGPGTRLTVL.

V usage is TRBV27 and J usage is TRBJ2-2; D is possibly TRBD1 (5 bases). This CDR3 region has 14 residues. V gave up 3 bases and J gave up 6 bases, with 11 bases separating them. The germline gives CDR1 MNHEY, CDR2 SMNVEV (reference sequence). CDR3: CASSLTVAAGELFF. The CDR3 region has the DNA TGTGCCAGCAGTTTGACAGTAGCTGCCGGGGAGCTGTTTTTT.

The V call is TRBV7-9, the J call TRBJ1-5, with D possibly TRBD1 on 5 matching bases. With 5 bases removed from V and 7 bases from J, the gap between germline ends came to 15 bases. This CDR3 contains 14 residues. Germline-derived CDR1 and CDR2 are SEHNR and FQNEAQ (reference sequence). CDR3 sequence (DNA): TGTGCCAGCAGCAATCTAGACAGCACACAGCCCCAGCATTTT. It is translated as CASSNLDSTQPQHF.